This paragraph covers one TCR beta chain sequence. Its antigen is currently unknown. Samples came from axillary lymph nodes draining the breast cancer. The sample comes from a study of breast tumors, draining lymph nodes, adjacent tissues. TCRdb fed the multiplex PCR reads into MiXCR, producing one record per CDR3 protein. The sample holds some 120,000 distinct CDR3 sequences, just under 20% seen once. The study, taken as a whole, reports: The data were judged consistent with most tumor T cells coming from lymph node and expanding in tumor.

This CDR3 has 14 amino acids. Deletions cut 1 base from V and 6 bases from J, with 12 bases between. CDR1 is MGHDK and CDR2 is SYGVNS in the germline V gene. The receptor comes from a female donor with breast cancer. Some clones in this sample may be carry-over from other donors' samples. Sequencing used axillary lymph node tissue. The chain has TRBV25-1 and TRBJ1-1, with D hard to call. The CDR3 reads CASSELRDGPEAFF. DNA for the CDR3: TGTGCCAGCAGTGAATTGAGGGATGGGCCTGAAGCTTTCTTT.